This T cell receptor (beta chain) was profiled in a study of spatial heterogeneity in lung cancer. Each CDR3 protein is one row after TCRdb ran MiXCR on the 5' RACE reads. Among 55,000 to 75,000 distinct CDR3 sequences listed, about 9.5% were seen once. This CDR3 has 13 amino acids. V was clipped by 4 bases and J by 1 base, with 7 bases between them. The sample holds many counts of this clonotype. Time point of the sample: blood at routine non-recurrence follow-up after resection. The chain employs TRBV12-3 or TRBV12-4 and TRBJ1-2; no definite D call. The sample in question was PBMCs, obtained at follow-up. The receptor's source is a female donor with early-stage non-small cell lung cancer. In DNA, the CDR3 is TGTGCCAGCAGTTCAAGTGATAACTATGGCTACACCTTC. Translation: CASSSSDNYGYTF.